One TCR beta chain is described in this entry. The sample belongs to a study of shared clonotypes between healthy human individuals. Looking at the study overall: There were three CD4 naive, three CD4 memory, two CD8 naive and one CD8 memory plates per donor.

Cells designated naive CD8 were CD45RO-negative and were positively selected for CCR7, with terminally differentiated effector memory CD45RA+ cells excluded. Deletions cut 5 bases from V and 4 bases from J, with 8 bases between. The germline gives CDR1 GTSNPN, CDR2 SVGIG (reference sequence). CDR3 length equals 12 residues. Running of the assay took place at deep level. Genomic DNA of every subset was divided equally among multiple immunoSEQ plates. Clones were sequenced by immunoSEQ multiplex PCR, and TCRdb holds only the in-frame ones, with some missing. Of almost 700,000 clones in the sample, roughly nine tenths were seen once.

This clonotype originated in a man aged 30 to 39 in good health. J is TRBJ1-4 and V is TRBV30; the D is unclear. The sequencing sample was made of naive CD8+ T cells sorted from blood. The CDR3 region has the DNA TGTGCCTGGGCGGGGATTAATGAAAAACTGTTTTTT. Protein: CAWAGINEKLFF.